The 25 T cell receptor beta chains in this list originate from one sample, sequenced in a study of control samples from healthy donors and cancer patients. TCRdb's copy holds only in-frame clones and misses some; the assay was immunoSEQ multiplex PCR. The sample shows about 80,000 clones, roughly 89% of them seen only once. The sequencing sample was made of blood. All receptors come from an older woman in good health.

The chain carries TRBV12-3 or TRBV12-4 and TRBJ1-1; possibly TRBD1 for D (5 bases). Trimming left V 5 bases short and J 2 bases short, with 6 bases between. The CDR3 contains 12 residues. CDR3 in DNA: TGTGCCAGCAGTAGGGGTAACACTGAAGCTTTCTTT. Its protein is CASSRGNTEAFF.

The chain has TRBV19 and TRBJ1-5; D gene unclear. The V end was cut by 7 bases, the J end by 1 base, with 8 bases between. CDR3 size: 13 residues. Germline V gene sequence: CDR1 LNHDA, CDR2 SQIVND (reference sequence). In DNA, the CDR3 is TGTGCCAGTAACCCAAGGAGCAATCAGCCCCAGCATTTT. This codes for CASNPRSNQPQHF.

The chain recombines TRBV6-5 with TRBJ2-7; 7 bases are shared with TRBD1. Germline CDR1 is MNHEY and CDR2 is SVGAGI. The CDR3 is 13 residues long. Germline trimming cut 6 bases from V and 2 bases from J; bases unmatched to any gene: 4. CDR3 DNA sequence: TGTGCCAGCAGCCCCGACAGGGCCTACGAGCAGTACTTC. Its protein is CASSPDRAYEQYF.

The chain uses TRBV18 and TRBJ2-7; 7 bases align to TRBD1. Germline V lookup: CDR1 KGHSH, CDR2 LQKENI. The CDR3 loop spans 16 amino acids. The V segment lost 2 bases and the J segment 3 bases; nucleotides outside the gene matches: 10. CDR3 in amino acids: CASSPASGGWGYEQYF. The CDR3, as DNA: TGTGCCAGCTCACCAGCGTCAGGGGGTTGGGGCTACGAGCAGTACTTC. Together with reference TRBV18 and TRBJ2-7, the CDR3 gives the full variable domain: NAGVMQNPRHLVRRRGQEARLRCSPMKGHSHVYWYRQLPEEGLKFMVYLQKENIIDESGMPKERFSAEFPKEGPSILRIQQVVRGDSAAYFCASSPASGGWGYEQYFGPGTRLTVT.

V gene TRBV4-1 combines with J gene TRBJ1-2, with TRBD1 identical over 11 bases. This CDR3 spans 14 amino acids. Per germline, CDR1 MGHRA and CDR2 YSYEKL. V trimming: 4 bases; J trimming: 7 bases; junction bases outside the gene matches: 5. CDR3 sequence: CASSLRDRGVGYTF. In DNA, the CDR3 is TGCGCCAGCAGCCTCCGGGACAGGGGGGTTGGCTACACCTTC.

The rearrangement uses TRBV18 and TRBJ2-1, with D perhaps matching TRBD2 (5 bases). CDR3 length: 16 amino acids. V was shortened by 2 bases and J by 4 bases, with 15 bases between the two germline ends. Germline lookup yields CDR1 KGHSH and CDR2 LQKENI. CDR3 protein: CASSPLALADYNEQFF. DNA for the CDR3: TGTGCCAGCTCACCATTGGCTCTAGCAGATTACAATGAGCAGTTCTTC.

The rearrangement links TRBV27 to TRBJ1-2, with 7 bases that match TRBD1. Germline V lookup: CDR1 MNHEY, CDR2 SMNVEV (reference sequence). V shed 4 bases and J 4 bases; nucleotides not matched to a gene: 12. The CDR3 has 16 amino acids. CDR3 loop: CASSSAGQDDIYGYTF. The CDR3 region has the DNA TGTGCCAGCAGTTCGGCCGGACAGGACGATATCTATGGCTACACCTTC.

As regards this clone: The germline gene is not matched at one end of the junction; a read error may be the cause. The V gene is TRBV12-3 or TRBV12-4, the J gene TRBJ2-7; D is ambiguous. The CDR3 sequence is 12 residues long. CDR3 DNA sequence: TGTGCCGGCAGTTTTGAAACGAGCGAGCAGTACTTC. This sequence encodes CAGSFETSEQYF.

This clone showed up just a few times. V usage is TRBV4-2 and J usage is TRBJ2-7; unclear D gene. CDR3 length: 13 residues. CDR1 is LGHNA and CDR2 is YNFKEQ in the germline V gene. The ends were cut back, 0 bases at V and 2 bases at J, with 5 bases in the middle. This CDR3 reads CASSQESAYEQYF. CDR3 bases: TGTGCCAGCAGCCAAGAAAGCGCCTACGAGCAGTACTTC.

The chain couples TRBV15 to TRBJ2-3, with D unresolved. The V and J ends lost 5 bases and 4 bases respectively, with 13 bases between them. The CDR3 contains 14 residues. Germline V gives CDR1 LNHNV, CDR2 YYDKDF (reference sequence). CDR3 sequence reads: CATSAPPGADTQYF. For the CDR3, the DNA is TGTGCCACCAGCGCACCACCTGGGGCAGATACGCAGTATTTT.

The gene calls are TRBV7-2 and TRBJ2-7, with 8 nucleotides matching TRBD2. Germline V gene sequence: CDR1 SGHTA, CDR2 FQGNSA. CDR3 length equals 15 residues. V trimming: 2 bases; J trimming: 4 bases; junction bases outside the gene matches: 7. In nucleotides, the CDR3 is TGTGCCAGCAGCTTACACGGGAGGGCTCTTTACGAGCAGTACTTC. Translating gives CASSLHGRALYEQYF.

The chain combines TRBV18 with TRBJ1-4; 7 nucleotides agree with TRBD1. Germline V gives CDR1 KGHSH, CDR2 LQKENI. The J segment lost 5 bases and the V segment lost 3 bases, leaving 12 bases of the junction unmatched. The CDR3 spans 17 residues. The CDR3 DNA reads as TGTGCCAGCTCACCGAATCAGCGACAGGGTGGGAATGAAAAACTGTTTTTT. The encoded protein is CASSPNQRQGGNEKLFF.

The chain uses TRBV27 and TRBJ1-5; TRBD1 matches 10 bases. Germline CDR1 is MNHEY and CDR2 is SMNVEV (reference sequence). After removal of 5 bases from V and 6 bases from J, the junction contained 13 bases not matched to a gene. The length of the CDR3 is 17 residues. The CDR3 protein is CASSPTSWTGGSQPQHF. In DNA, the CDR3 is TGTGCCAGCAGTCCTACCTCCTGGACAGGGGGAAGTCAGCCCCAGCATTTT.

The rearrangement joins TRBV10-3 to TRBJ2-2, with unresolved D. The CDR3 runs to 15 residues. V lost 3 bases and J lost 0, with 8 bases in between. Germline loops: CDR1 ENHRY, CDR2 SYGVKD. The CDR3 region has the DNA TGTGCCATCAGTGATTTGGCTTCGAACACCGGGGAGCTGTTTTTT. Its translation is CAISDLASNTGELFF.

The V gene is TRBV7-3, the J gene TRBJ2-5; tentative D call: TRBD1 (5 bases). Trimming removed 6 bases from V and 2 bases from J, with 28 bases in between. The CDR3 is 19 residues long. Per germline, CDR1 SGHTA and CDR2 FQGTGA. The CDR3 DNA sequence: TGTGCCAGCAGATTTGGGGCACACCTATATATAAGGGAACAAGAGACCCAGTACTTC. Translation gives CASRFGAHLYIREQETQYF.

Note on this clone: Different DNA sequences within this sample yield the same CDR3. V is TRBV28 and J is TRBJ2-1, with D hard to call. Germline CDR1 is MDHEN and CDR2 is SYDVKM. V lost 2 bases and J 3 bases, leaving 2 bases between the germline ends. This CDR3 contains 12 residues. The CDR3 DNA reads TGTGCCAGCAGTTTAAACTACAATGAGCAGTTCTTC. As protein: CASSLNYNEQFF.

The chain combines TRBV5-6 with TRBJ2-1; no clear D. V gave up 3 bases and J gave up 3 bases, with 10 bases separating them. From germline, CDR1 is SGHDT and CDR2 YYEEEE. The CDR3 runs 14 residues. The CDR3 region has the DNA TGTGCCAGCAGCTCTCTTAGCCGCTACAATGAGCAGTTCTTC. This translates into CASSSLSRYNEQFF. The full variable domain, with the rest looked up from reference TRBV5-6 and TRBJ2-1, is DAGVTQSPTHLIKTRGQQVTLRCSPKSGHDTVSWYQQALGQGPQFIFQYYEEEERQRGNFPDRFSGHQFPNYSSELNVNALLLGDSALYLCASSSLSRYNEQFFGPGTRLTVL.

The V gene is TRBV3-1 (or the pseudogene TRBV3-2), the J gene TRBJ2-5; 10 bases align to TRBD2. This CDR3 comprises 16 residues. Per germline, CDR1 LGHDT and CDR2 YNNKEL (reference sequence). J lost 1 base, V lost 1 base, and 3 bases had no gene match. CDR3 protein: CASSQAPSGGQETQYF. The CDR3 DNA follows: TGTGCCAGCAGCCAAGCCCCTAGCGGGGGCCAAGAGACCCAGTACTTC.

The chain has TRBV7-8 and TRBJ1-1; the D gene is possibly TRBD1 (5 bases). The CDR3 runs 14 residues. Between the trimmed V and J ends, which lost 3 bases and 1 base, there was a span of 9 bases. The germline V gene has CDR1 SGHVS and CDR2 FQNEAQ. CDR3 sequence reads: CASSLITGNTEAFF. The DNA of the CDR3 is TGTGCCAGCAGCTTGATCACAGGGAACACTGAAGCTTTCTTT. Together with reference TRBV7-8 and TRBJ1-1, the CDR3 gives the full variable domain: GAGVSQSPRYKVAKRGQDVALRCDPISGHVSLFWYQQALGQGPEFLTYFQNEAQLDKSGLPSDRFFAERPEGSVSTLKIQRTQQEDSAVYLCASSLITGNTEAFFGQGTRLTVV.

The chain combines TRBV4-1 with TRBJ2-2; TRBD1 aligns across 9 bases. Germline V gene lookup returns CDR1 MGHRA and CDR2 YSYEKL. Trimming cost V 4 bases and J 0 bases; bases outside gene matches: 9. The CDR3 has 18 residues. The CDR3 sequence is CASSLTGQGGANTGELFF. The DNA for the CDR3 is TGCGCCAGCAGCCTGACGGGACAGGGTGGCGCGAACACCGGGGAGCTGTTTTTT.

The chain links TRBV23-1 to TRBJ2-7; D is possibly TRBD1 or TRBD2 (5 bases each). TRBV23-1 is filed as an ORF, its function uncertain. The V end was cut by 2 bases, the J end by 0 bases, with 17 bases between. This CDR3 is 17 amino acids long. CDR3 DNA: TGCGCCAGCAGTCAACCTACCGGGGCCAGGGCCTCCTACGAGCAGTACTTC. It yields the protein CASSQPTGARASYEQYF.

This chain's CDR3 is CASSKGQGADGYTF. In DNA form, the CDR3 reads TGCGCCAGCAGCAAGGGACAGGGGGCCGATGGCTACACCTTC. The J gene is TRBJ1-2, the V gene TRBV5-1, with 12 bases that match TRBD1. CDR1 SGHRS and CDR2 YFSETQ come from the germline V gene. Trimming cost V 4 bases and J 6 bases; bases outside gene matches: 4. There are 14 residues in the CDR3.

This clone came up once. The chain combines TRBV2 with TRBJ2-1; D perhaps matches TRBD1 (5 bases). The germline V and J ends were trimmed by 6 bases and 0 bases, with 12 bases remaining between them. From germline, CDR1 is SNHLY and CDR2 FYNNEI. This CDR3 is 15 amino acids long. CDR3 sequence (DNA): TGTGCCAGCAGGGCCAGGGTTGGCTCCTACAATGAGCAGTTCTTC. This translates into CASRARVGSYNEQFF.

This chain links TRBV19 with TRBJ1-2; a weak D match, TRBD1 (5 bases). Germline CDR1 reads LNHDA; CDR2 reads SQIVND (reference sequence). V was shortened by 9 bases and J by 5 bases, with 16 bases between the two germline ends. This CDR3 has 13 residues. The CDR3 is CARPDGQGYGYTF. In DNA, the CDR3 is TGTGCCAGACCCGATGGTCAGGGTTATGGCTACACCTTC.

This rearrangement joins TRBV5-1 to TRBJ2-7; 11 bases are shared with TRBD2. The CDR3 contains 17 residues. Germline CDR1 is SGHRS and CDR2 is YFSETQ. The ends lost 0 bases at V and 1 base at J; junction bases unmatched: 6. The CDR3: CASSLEGPSGGSYEQYF. The DNA for the CDR3 is TGCGCCAGCAGCTTGGAGGGTCCTAGCGGGGGGTCCTACGAGCAGTACTTC.